This T cell receptor (beta chain) was sequenced in a study of cytomegalovirus exposure and HLA in healthy donors. Regarding the study as a whole: Rarity held for most TCR sequences, but there were some public TCRs that occurred in many donors. The likely origin of a cluster of highly shared sequence variants was a sequencing artifact.

V lost 5 bases, J lost 6 bases, and 9 bases stayed unmatched. Germline CDR1 and CDR2: MNHEY and SMNVEV (reference sequence). The CDR3 has 16 residues. The PCR used 60 Vbeta and 13 Jbeta primers. In the original workflow: Roughly 11 million of the 60 million to 80 million unique TCR beta chains counted in a later analysis were shared. Profiled with immunoSEQ multiplex PCR; TCRdb holds only in-frame clones, not every one. V and J calls plus clone size are reproduced from that table; the DNA served to infer D and trimming. The table records about 240,000 clones, roughly 78% of them present only once. A few counts support this clone. The antigen remains undetermined.

The sequenced sample consisted of PBMCs. This sequence was found in a boy between 10 and 17 years old in good health and CMV-seronegative. The V and J genes are TRBV27 and TRBJ2-2, with 10 bases that match TRBD1. Here the CDR3 DNA reads TGTGCCAGCAGTCGCAGCGGGACAGGGGTCCCCGGGGAGCTGTTTTTT. It yields the protein CASSRSGTGVPGELFF.